This TCR beta chain emerged from a study of T cell repertoires in cytomegalovirus infection. Whole-study context: Through public TCR beta signatures, both CMV infection and matching HLA type were indicated.

Of note for this clonotype: No antigen is known for it.

V dropped 0 bases and J dropped 6 bases, with 15 bases sitting between them. CDR3 length equals 15 residues. The V gene's germline CDR1 is MNHNY and CDR2 SVGAGI (reference sequence). TCRdb itself ran the reads through MiXCR, one entry per CDR3 protein. The table has approximately 910,000 distinct CDR3 sequences, approximately 31% seen once. Points from the study as a whole: HLA-C-restricted CMV clonotypes gave the most frequent clonotype in two of eight donors.

Sequenced material: cultured CD8+ T cells from PBMCs, taken from culture after CMV antigen stimulation. The genes are TRBV6-6 and TRBJ2-7; D may be TRBD1 (7 bases). The sequence was obtained from a human donor in good health (CMV status not recorded). Some clones in this sample may be carry-over from other donors' samples. Here the CDR3 DNA reads TGTGCCAGCAGTTACTCGTTGGAGGGGGCTGGCGAGCAGTACTTC. Amino acids: CASSYSLEGAGEQYF.